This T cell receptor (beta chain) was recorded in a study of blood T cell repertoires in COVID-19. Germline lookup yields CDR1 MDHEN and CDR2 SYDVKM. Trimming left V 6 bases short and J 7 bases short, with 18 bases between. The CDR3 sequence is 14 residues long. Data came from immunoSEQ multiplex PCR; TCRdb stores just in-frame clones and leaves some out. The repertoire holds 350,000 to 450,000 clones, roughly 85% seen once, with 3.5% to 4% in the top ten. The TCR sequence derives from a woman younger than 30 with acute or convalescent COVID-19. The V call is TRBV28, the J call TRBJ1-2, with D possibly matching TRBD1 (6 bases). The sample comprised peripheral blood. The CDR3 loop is CASRIQGIAPGYTF. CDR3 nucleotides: TGTGCCAGCAGGATACAGGGAATAGCGCCTGGCTACACCTTC.